The T cell receptor (beta chain) under discussion was sequenced for a study of OX40 agonist ivuxolimab in advanced cancers. Autoimmune disease history or systemic immunosuppression was exclusionary. The timepoints at which blood was sampled were baseline, cycle 4 day 1, and cycle 7 day 1. The data were produced by immunoSEQ multiplex PCR, yet TCRdb's version contains in-frame clones alone and is incomplete. The table has over 65,000 clones, around nine tenths seen once. The sequence derives from an adult with an advanced solid tumor such as melanoma, head and neck, liver or kidney cancer. The sequences come from CD4+ or CD8+ T cells sorted from blood, collected in a trial of the OX40 agonist ivuxolimab.

The CDR3 here is CASALYNEQFF. CDR3 in DNA: TGCGCCAGCGCACTATACAATGAGCAGTTCTTC. V is TRBV4-1 and J is TRBJ2-1; D ambiguous. Germline V gene lookup returns CDR1 MGHRA and CDR2 YSYEKL. This CDR3 region has 11 residues. Trimming took 8 bases from V and 4 from J, leaving 6 bases between them.